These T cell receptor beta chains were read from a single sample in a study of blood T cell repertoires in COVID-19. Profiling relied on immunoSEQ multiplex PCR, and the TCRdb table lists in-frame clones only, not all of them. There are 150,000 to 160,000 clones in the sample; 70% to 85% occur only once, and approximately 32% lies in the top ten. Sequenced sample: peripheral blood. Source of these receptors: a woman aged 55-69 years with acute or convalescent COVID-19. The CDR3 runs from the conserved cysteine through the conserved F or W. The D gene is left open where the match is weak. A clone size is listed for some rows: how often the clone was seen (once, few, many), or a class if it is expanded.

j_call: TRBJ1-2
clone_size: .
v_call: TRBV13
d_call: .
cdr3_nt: TGTGCCAGCAGCACCCCAAATACACGAGGGGGAACCTATGGCTACACCTTC
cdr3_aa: CASSTPNTRGGTYGYTF

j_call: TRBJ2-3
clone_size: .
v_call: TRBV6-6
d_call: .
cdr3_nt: TGTGCCAGCAGTCCGGGACTCCGCACAGATACGCAGTATTTT
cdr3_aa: CASSPGLRTDTQYF

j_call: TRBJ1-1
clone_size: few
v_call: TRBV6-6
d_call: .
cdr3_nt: TGTGCCAGCAGTTTTTCAGGATTGAACACTGAAGCTTTCTTT
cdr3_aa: CASSFSGLNTEAFF

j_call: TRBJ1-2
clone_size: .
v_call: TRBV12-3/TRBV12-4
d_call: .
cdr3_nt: TGTGCCAGCAGTCTCGGACAGAACTATGGCTACACCTTC
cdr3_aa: CASSLGQNYGYTF

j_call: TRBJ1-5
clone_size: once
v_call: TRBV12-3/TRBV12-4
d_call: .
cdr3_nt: TGTGCCAGCAGTTTAACGGGGAATCAGCCCCAGCATTTT
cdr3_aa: CASSLTGNQPQHF

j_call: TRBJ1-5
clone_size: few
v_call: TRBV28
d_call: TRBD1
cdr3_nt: TGTGCCAGCAGCCCAGACGGACAGGGCCACAATCAGCCCCAGCATTTT
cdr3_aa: CASSPDGQGHNQPQHF

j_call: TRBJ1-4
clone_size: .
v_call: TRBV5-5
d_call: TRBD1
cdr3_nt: TGTGCCAGCAGCTTGTTTCGGGACAGACTTAATGAAAAACTGTTTTTT
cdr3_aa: CASSLFRDRLNEKLFF

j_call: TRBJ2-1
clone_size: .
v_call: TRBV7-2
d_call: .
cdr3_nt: TGTGCCAGCAGCTTAGTATGGGGGGTTGTCAACAATGAGCAGTTCTTC
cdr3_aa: CASSLVWGVVNNEQFF

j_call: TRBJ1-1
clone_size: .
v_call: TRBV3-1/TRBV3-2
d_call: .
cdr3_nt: TGTGCCAGCAGCCGCAACCGGGTACAGAACACTGAAGCTTTCTTT
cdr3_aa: CASSRNRVQNTEAFF

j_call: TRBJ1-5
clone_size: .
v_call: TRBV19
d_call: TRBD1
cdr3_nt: TGTGCCAGTAGTACATCGGGACAGCACAATCAGCCCCAGCATTTT
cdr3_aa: CASSTSGQHNQPQHF

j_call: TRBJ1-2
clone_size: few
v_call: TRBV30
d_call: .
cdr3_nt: TGTGCCTGTTCCCGGGATACCAACTATGGCTACACCTTC
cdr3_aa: CACSRDTNYGYTF

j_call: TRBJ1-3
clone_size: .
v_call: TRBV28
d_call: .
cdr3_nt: TGTGCCAGCAGTTCCCCCGGGGGTTCGGGAGGAAACACCATATATTTT
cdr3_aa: CASSSPGGSGGNTIYF

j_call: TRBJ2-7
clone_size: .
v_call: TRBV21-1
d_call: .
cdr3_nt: TGTGCCAGCAGCAAAGTTGGCGGGGGCGAGCAGTACTTC
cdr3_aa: CASSKVGGGEQYF

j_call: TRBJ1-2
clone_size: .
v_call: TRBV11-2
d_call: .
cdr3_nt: TGTGCCAGCAGCCCATCTACTGACTATGGCTACACCTTC
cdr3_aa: CASSPSTDYGYTF

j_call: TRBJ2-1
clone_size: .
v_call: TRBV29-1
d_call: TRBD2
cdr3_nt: TGCAGCGTGCTAGCGGGCTTAGCGGGGGGGTACAATGAGCAGTTCTTC
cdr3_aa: CSVLAGLAGGYNEQFF

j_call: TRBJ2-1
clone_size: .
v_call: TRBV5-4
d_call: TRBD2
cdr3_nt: TGTGCCAGCAGCCCCTTTGGAGCGGGATCCAGGAATGAGCAGTTCTTC
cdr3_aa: CASSPFGAGSRNEQFF

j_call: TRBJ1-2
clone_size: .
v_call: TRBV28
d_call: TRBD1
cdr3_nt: TGTGCCAGCAGCTTGGACAGGGTCTATGGCTACACCTTC
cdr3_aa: CASSLDRVYGYTF

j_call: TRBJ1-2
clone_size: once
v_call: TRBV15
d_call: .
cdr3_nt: TGTGCCACCAGCAGAATGACAGGAAACTATGGCTACACCTTC
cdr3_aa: CATSRMTGNYGYTF

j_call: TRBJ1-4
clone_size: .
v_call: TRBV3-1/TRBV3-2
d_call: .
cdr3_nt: TGTGCCAGCAGCCAAGTTCCCAGGGCCGCAACTAATGAAAAACTGTTTTTT
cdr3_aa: CASSQVPRAATNEKLFF

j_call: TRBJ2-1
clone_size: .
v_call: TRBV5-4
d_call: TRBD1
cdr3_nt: TGTGCCAGCAGCCTAGGGGGCCCGACCTACAATGAGCAGTTCTTC
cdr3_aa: CASSLGGPTYNEQFF

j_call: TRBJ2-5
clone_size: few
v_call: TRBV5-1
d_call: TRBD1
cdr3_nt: TGCGCCAGCAGCTCACAACCACAGGGGTGGCCCCAAGAGACCCAGTACTTC
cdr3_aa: CASSSQPQGWPQETQYF

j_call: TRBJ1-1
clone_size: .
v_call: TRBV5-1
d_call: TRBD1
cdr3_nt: TGCGCCAGCAGCTTGACGGCAGGGGGCACTGAAGCTTTCTTT
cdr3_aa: CASSLTAGGTEAFF

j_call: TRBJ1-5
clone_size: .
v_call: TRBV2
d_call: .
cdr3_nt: TGTGCCAGCAGTGATATGACAGGAGTCAATCAGCCCCAGCATTTT
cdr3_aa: CASSDMTGVNQPQHF

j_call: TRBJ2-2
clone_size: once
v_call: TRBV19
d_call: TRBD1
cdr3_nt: TGTGCCAGTCGGACAGGGTTGGCCGGGGAGCTGTTTTTT
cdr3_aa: CASRTGLAGELFF

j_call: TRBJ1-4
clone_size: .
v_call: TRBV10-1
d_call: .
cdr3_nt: TGCGCCAGCAGTGTGCAACTCGATGAAAAACTGTTTTTT
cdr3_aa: CASSVQLDEKLFF

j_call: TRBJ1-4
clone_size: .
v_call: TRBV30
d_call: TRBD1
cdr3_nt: TGTGCCTGGAGTCAGAAACGGACAGGGGGTAATGAAAAACTGTTTTTT
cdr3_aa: CAWSQKRTGGNEKLFF